This note documents a single T cell receptor beta chain sequence. Its cognate antigen is unknown. The total RNA that was extracted per sample amounted to at least 5 micrograms. Germline-derived CDR1 and CDR2 are SGHAT and FQNNGV. The germline V and J ends were trimmed by 6 bases and 4 bases, with 12 bases remaining between them. This CDR3 spans 13 amino acids. This specimen comes from a study of blood T cells in healthy people across ages. Broader study findings: Underestimates were what the diversity estimates from one million T cells were considered to be. Age brought a roughly linear fall in TCR beta diversity measured per million T cells.

Through a sample-barcoded 5' primer and a J-beta primer mix, a second PCR was run for 7 to 11 cycles. Via MiXCR, TCRdb re-called the 5' RACE reads, giving one row per CDR3 protein. The sample shows around 900,000 distinct CDR3 sequences, 29% of them seen only once. The chain carries TRBV11-2 and TRBJ1-2; D not certain. This clonotype originated in a woman of 80 years or more in good health. Sequenced sample: blood. CDR3 region: CASRGTPSYGYTF. The CDR3 region has the DNA TGTGCCAGCAGGGGCACCCCTAGCTATGGCTACACCTTC.